This is a list of T cell receptor beta chains from one sample in a study of long-term antiretroviral therapy in people with HIV. Sequencing used immunoSEQ multiplex PCR; TCRdb keeps in-frame clones, though not all of them. Among more than 20,000 clones listed, around four fifths were seen once. The source was unsorted PBMCs, collected 4 years after starting antiretroviral therapy. The source is a man aged 18 to 29 with HIV. Each CDR3 is given with its conserved first and last residue. The order of the fields is CDR3 DNA, CDR3 protein, D gene, V gene, J gene, clone size. The D gene is left open where the match is weak. A clone size is listed for some rows: how often the clone was seen (once, few, many), or a class if it is expanded.

CDR3nt: TGTGCCAGCAGCTTTAACTATGGCTACACCTTC; CDR3aa: CASSFNYGYTF; d_gene: -; v_gene: TRBV5-8; j_gene: TRBJ1-2; abundance: -
CDR3nt: TGTGCCAGCAGCTTAGTCGTGTTGGAGACCCAGTACTTC; CDR3aa: CASSLVVLETQYF; d_gene: -; v_gene: TRBV13; j_gene: TRBJ2-5; abundance: -
CDR3nt: TGTGCCAGCAGCGCAGACAGGTGGCATGGCTACACCTTC; CDR3aa: CASSADRWHGYTF; d_gene: -; v_gene: TRBV9; j_gene: TRBJ1-2; abundance: -
CDR3nt: TGTGCCAGCAGCGTCGGCCTGTTGGGGACCGGGGAGCTGTTTTTT; CDR3aa: CASSVGLLGTGELFF; d_gene: -; v_gene: TRBV9; j_gene: TRBJ2-2; abundance: -
CDR3nt: TGTGCCAGCGTCGAGGTAGGACAGCCCCAGCATTTT; CDR3aa: CASVEVGQPQHF; d_gene: -; v_gene: TRBV6-1; j_gene: TRBJ1-5; abundance: -
CDR3nt: TGTGCCAGCAGTGTCGGACAGGGAAAGACCCAGTACTTC; CDR3aa: CASSVGQGKTQYF; d_gene: TRBD1; v_gene: TRBV6-5; j_gene: TRBJ2-5; abundance: -
CDR3nt: TGCAGCGTCCTTCAAAGCGAGCAGTACTTC; CDR3aa: CSVLQSEQYF; d_gene: -; v_gene: TRBV29-1; j_gene: TRBJ2-7; abundance: once
CDR3nt: TGTGCCAGCAGCTTAGATAGAATTGGGGCCGCCACCCACAATGAGCAGTTCTTC; CDR3aa: CASSLDRIGAATHNEQFF; d_gene: -; v_gene: TRBV11-3; j_gene: TRBJ2-1; abundance: -
CDR3nt: TGCAGCGGGAGCGGGGGGAGTTACAATGAGCAGTTCTTC; CDR3aa: CSGSGGSYNEQFF; d_gene: TRBD2; v_gene: TRBV29-1; j_gene: TRBJ2-1; abundance: -
CDR3nt: TGTGCCAGCAGTTACGGGATCCTCTCCTACGAGCAGTACTTC; CDR3aa: CASSYGILSYEQYF; d_gene: -; v_gene: TRBV6-5; j_gene: TRBJ2-7; abundance: -
CDR3nt: TGCGCCAGCAGCCAAGGGACAGGGGAGGTCTACGAGCAGTACTTC; CDR3aa: CASSQGTGEVYEQYF; d_gene: TRBD1; v_gene: TRBV4-1; j_gene: TRBJ2-7; abundance: -
CDR3nt: TGTGCCAGCAGTTATCAGGGGGACACTGAAGCTTTCTTT; CDR3aa: CASSYQGDTEAFF; d_gene: TRBD1; v_gene: TRBV5-8; j_gene: TRBJ1-1; abundance: -
CDR3nt: TGTGCCTGGAGTGTGGGGGGGGGCTACACCTTC; CDR3aa: CAWSVGGGYTF; d_gene: -; v_gene: TRBV30; j_gene: TRBJ1-2; abundance: -
CDR3nt: TGTGCCAGCAGCTTAGTGGCAGGGTACGAGCAGTACTTC; CDR3aa: CASSLVAGYEQYF; d_gene: -; v_gene: TRBV11-3; j_gene: TRBJ2-7; abundance: -
CDR3nt: TGTGCCAGCGGGCCTATTTATAATTCACCCCTCCACTTT; CDR3aa: CASGPIYNSPLHF; d_gene: -; v_gene: TRBV27; j_gene: TRBJ1-6; abundance: few
CDR3nt: TGTGCCAGTAGCGGACTAGCGGGAACCTACGAGCAGTACTTC; CDR3aa: CASSGLAGTYEQYF; d_gene: TRBD2; v_gene: TRBV19; j_gene: TRBJ2-7; abundance: -
CDR3nt: TGTGCCAGCACCACGGCGGGGGGAAACACTGAAGCTTTCTTT; CDR3aa: CASTTAGGNTEAFF; d_gene: -; v_gene: TRBV7-9; j_gene: TRBJ1-1; abundance: -